These 29 T cell receptor beta chains were sequenced from one sample in a study of regulatory T cells in long-lasting Graves disease. Noted time point: newly diagnosed GD, antithyroid drugs for less than 3 months. PBMC RNA served as the TCR library source. Sequencing libraries for TCR beta were prepared with iRepertoire HTBI primers and Arm-PCR of CDR3 regions. Using its own MiXCR run on the multiplex PCR reads, TCRdb lists one record per CDR3 protein. The table lists 350,000 to 450,000 distinct CDR3 sequences, over 14% of them singletons. The same sample was also studied in work on T cells in Graves' hyperthyroidism and ophthalmopathy.

Sequences were derived from peripheral blood mononuclear cells (PBMCs), sampled at new diagnosis, from a patient treated with antithyroid drugs. The receptors shown here come from a woman between 40 and 50 years old with Graves disease.

This clonotype came up a few times. J is TRBJ1-2 and V is TRBV19, with 8 bases that match TRBD1. CDR3 length: 13 amino acids. J gave up 8 bases and V 0 bases, and 2 bases lay outside the gene matches. Per germline, CDR1 LNHDA and CDR2 SQIVND (reference sequence). CDR3 loop: CASSIDRDRGYTF. CDR3 coding DNA: TGTGCCAGTAGTATAGATCGGGACAGGGGCTACACCTTC.

This clonotype was seen ten or more times. The chain uses TRBV7-2 and TRBJ2-3, with TRBD2 matching 12 bases. The CDR3 is made up of 16 amino acids. Per germline, CDR1 SGHTA and CDR2 FQGNSA. J lost 3 bases, V lost 4 bases, and 5 bases had no gene match. CDR3 amino acids: CASSSRLAGVTDTQYF. CDR3 nucleotide sequence: TGTGCCAGCAGCTCGAGACTAGCGGGAGTTACAGATACGCAGTATTTT.

The sample holds many counts of this clonotype. CDR3 in amino acids: CASSPSPQETQYF. The CDR3 coding sequence is TGTGCCAGCAGCCCCTCTCCCCAAGAGACCCAGTACTTC. The chain joins TRBV14 to TRBJ2-5; no firm D call. CDR1 and CDR2 from the germline V gene are SGHDN and FVKESK. Between the trimmed V and J ends, which lost 4 bases and 1 base, there was a span of 7 bases. The CDR3 runs to 13 residues.

This clonotype appeared many times. V is TRBV11-2 and J is TRBJ2-1; D call uncertain. The CDR3 sequence is 15 residues long. The germline V gene has CDR1 SGHAT and CDR2 FQNNGV. Trimming took 5 bases from V and 0 from J, leaving 11 bases between them. The chain's CDR3 is CASSQDVSSYNEQFF. The CDR3 region has the DNA TGTGCCAGCAGCCAGGACGTGAGCTCCTACAATGAGCAGTTCTTC.

This clonotype showed up many times. The genes are TRBV28 and TRBJ1-1, with D maybe TRBD1 (6 bases). Deletions cut 6 bases from V and 0 bases from J, with 14 bases between. The V gene's germline CDR1 is MDHEN and CDR2 SYDVKM. The CDR3 is 15 amino acids. CDR3 bases: TGTGCCAGCAGCCTACAGGACAGCATGAACACTGAAGCTTTCTTT. It codes for CASSLQDSMNTEAFF.

This chain joins TRBV27 and TRBJ2-6; 10 positions agree with TRBD1. Trimming took 7 bases from V and 2 from J; bases not matched to a gene: 8. The CDR3 totals 17 residues. Germline V CDR1 and CDR2: MNHEY, SMNVEV (reference sequence). DNA for the CDR3: TGTGCCAGCACCCCGACAGGGGGCCGCGCTGGGGCCAACGTCCTGACTTTC. Translation: CASTPTGGRAGANVLTF.

This clonotype was seen ten or more times. This sequence joins TRBV5-4 and TRBJ2-7; possible D gene TRBD1, 6 bases. The CDR3 runs to 14 residues. V lost 3 bases, J lost 3 bases, and 13 bases lay in between. Germline assignment: CDR1 SGHNT and CDR2 YYREEE (reference sequence). As DNA, the CDR3 is TGTGCCAGCAGCTGGAAGGGGGACCTCTACGAGCAGTACTTC. Protein product: CASSWKGDLYEQYF. The full variable domain, in which reference TRBV5-4 and TRBJ2-7 provide the parts outside the CDR3, is ETGVTQSPTHLIKTRGQQVTLRCSSQSGHNTVSWYQQALGQGPQFIFQYYREEENGRGNFPPRFSGLQFPNYSSELNVNALELDDSALYLCASSWKGDLYEQYFGPGTRLTVT.

In the case of this clonotype: The junction does not match germline at one end; this may be a read error. V usage is TRBV9 and J usage is TRBJ2-2; D is unresolved. The germline V gene encodes CDR1 SGDLS and CDR2 YYNGEE. This CDR3 has 14 amino acids. CDR3 sequence (DNA): TGTGCCTGCAGCGTAGCTGGGGTTACCGGGGAGCTGTTTTTT. This codes for CACSVAGVTGELFF.

This clonotype was detected many times. The chain recombines TRBV12-3 or TRBV12-4 with TRBJ1-1; D remains unclear. V gave up 8 bases and J gave up 3 bases, with 4 bases separating them. The CDR3 loop spans 10 amino acids. The chain's CDR3 is CASGHTEAFF. The CDR3 coding sequence is TGTGCCAGCGGTCACACTGAAGCTTTCTTT.

The table lists this clonotype with many counts. Here the CDR3 reads CASSYSQGVNYGYTF. The CDR3 DNA sequence: TGTGCCAGCAGTTACTCCCAGGGGGTTAACTATGGCTACACCTTC. This chain uses TRBV6-5 with TRBJ1-2; 7 bases align to TRBD1. The CDR3 length is 15 residues. The V segment lost 0 bases and the J segment 1 base; nucleotides outside the gene matches: 2. In germline, CDR1 is MNHEY, CDR2 SVGAGI.

There are many counts of this clonotype. The genes are TRBV12-5 and TRBJ2-7; D not resolved. V lost 0 bases and J 5 bases, leaving 17 bases between the germline ends. Germline V gives CDR1 LGHNT, CDR2 FRNRAP. CDR3 size: 16 residues. CDR3 coding DNA: TGTGCTAGTGGTTTGGTACGGCTAAGTCTACCTGACGAGCAGTACTTC. Amino acid sequence: CASGLVRLSLPDEQYF.

The chain combines TRBV11-2 with TRBJ2-7, with 9 bases identical to TRBD2. V trimming: 7 bases; J trimming: 4 bases; junction bases outside the gene matches: 2. The length of the CDR3 is 12 residues. Germline V gene data show CDR1 as SGHAT and CDR2 as FQNNGV. The CDR3 nucleotides read TGTGCCAGCAATCTAGCGGGGTACGAGCAGTACTTC. It specifies CASNLAGYEQYF.

The sample holds many counts of this clonotype. The chain links TRBV11-1 to TRBJ2-1; D remains unclear. V was pared by 7 bases and J by 3 bases, with 16 bases between. In germline, CDR1 is SGHAT, CDR2 FQDESV (reference sequence). The CDR3 consists of 15 residues. CDR3: CASTSVGGYYNEQFF. The DNA of the CDR3 is TGTGCCAGCACCAGCGTGGGCGGATACTACAATGAGCAGTTCTTC.

This clonotype was observed at least ten times. The rearrangement links TRBV3-1 to TRBJ1-1, with 8 bases that match TRBD1. In germline, CDR1 is LGHDT, CDR2 YNNKEL (reference sequence). The CDR3 extends over 15 amino acids. The V segment lost 3 bases and the J segment 3 bases; nucleotides outside the gene matches: 6. CDR3 sequence: CASSHTGQGDTEAFF. The CDR3, as DNA: TGTGCCAGCAGCCACACAGGACAGGGTGACACTGAAGCTTTCTTT.

The chain couples TRBV28 to TRBJ1-4, with D perhaps matching TRBD1 (5 bases). CDR1 and CDR2 from the germline V gene are MDHEN and SYDVKM. V was shortened by 6 bases and J by 8 bases, with 16 bases between the two germline ends. The CDR3 is made up of 14 amino acids. CDR3 in amino acids: CASSPRGGREKLFF. The CDR3 DNA sequence: TGTGCCAGCAGCCCGCGGGGGGGTAGGGAAAAACTGTTTTTT.

The sample holds a few counts of this clonotype. This chain links TRBV5-1 with TRBJ2-7, with 7 positions matching TRBD2. V lost 3 bases and J lost 1; bases outside the gene matches: 7. The germline V gene encodes CDR1 SGHRS and CDR2 YFSETQ. The CDR3 is 15 amino acids. The CDR3: CASSSEAGKSYEQYF. CDR3 coding DNA: TGCGCCAGCAGCTCCGAAGCGGGAAAGTCCTACGAGCAGTACTTC.

CDR3 in DNA: TGTGCCAGCAGCCAAGATCCGATGTCCGTACGGGGGACTGAAGCTTTCTTT. Its protein product is CASSQDPMSVRGTEAFF. The chain couples TRBV3-1 to TRBJ1-1; TRBD1 is a possible D gene (5 bases). CDR3 size: 17 residues. The ends were cut back, 0 bases at V and 5 bases at J, with 19 bases in the middle. From germline, CDR1 is LGHDT and CDR2 YNNKEL (reference sequence).

In this sample, this clonotype turned up many times. The rearrangement uses TRBV28 and TRBJ2-7; D possibly corresponds to TRBD2 (6 bases). The ends were cut back, 7 bases at V and 7 bases at J, with 20 bases in the middle. This CDR3 is 14 amino acids long. From germline, CDR1 is MDHEN and CDR2 SYDVKM. The CDR3, as DNA: TGTGCCAGCACCCTCCGGGAGAGGCCCCTTGAGCAGTACTTC. Encoded protein: CASTLRERPLEQYF.

This clonotype has a handful of counts. The chain employs TRBV20-1 and TRBJ1-1; possible D gene TRBD1, 5 bases. Germline V gives CDR1 DFQATT, CDR2 SNEGSKA (reference sequence). V lost 6 bases, J lost 11 bases, and 22 bases lay in between. The CDR3 has 13 amino acids. This chain's CDR3 is CSAANPGTHNAFF. Written as DNA, the CDR3 is TGCAGTGCCGCGAATCCCGGGACCCACAACGCTTTCTTT.

This clonotype was recorded at least ten times. The gene calls are TRBV6-5 and TRBJ2-7; TRBD1 agrees at 9 bases. The CDR3 consists of 19 residues. V lost 4 bases, J lost 1 base, and 17 bases stayed unmatched. The germline V gene encodes CDR1 MNHEY and CDR2 SVGAGI. The CDR3 loop is CASSSPGQGMVAKSYEQYF. In nucleotides, the CDR3 is TGTGCCAGCAGTTCGCCGGGACAGGGAATGGTAGCGAAGTCCTACGAGCAGTACTTC.

This clonotype has at least ten counts. The rearrangement uses TRBV5-1 and TRBJ2-1; D is unclear. V lost 4 bases and J lost 10, with 15 bases in between. From germline, CDR1 is SGHRS and CDR2 YFSETQ. CDR3 length equals 13 residues. The CDR3 is CASSPATLGEQFF. CDR3 DNA sequence: TGCGCCAGCAGCCCGGCAACCCTGGGCGAGCAGTTCTTC.

This clonotype was counted ten times or more. The chain couples TRBV5-1 to TRBJ2-4, with D possibly being TRBD1 (5 bases). The CDR3 has 16 residues. With 3 bases removed from V and 1 base from J, the gap between germline ends came to 14 bases. Germline assignment: CDR1 SGHRS and CDR2 YFSETQ. Here the CDR3 reads CASSWGPSSAKNIQYF. CDR3 bases: TGCGCCAGCAGCTGGGGCCCATCCTCGGCCAAAAACATTCAGTACTTC.

V is TRBV20-1 and J is TRBJ1-1; TRBD1 might be the D (5 bases). The CDR3 is 14 amino acids. Looked up from germline, CDR1 is DFQATT and CDR2 is SNEGSKA (reference sequence). V lost 1 base to trimming and J lost 2 bases, with 11 bases between them. CDR3 in amino acids: CSARVSRGNTEAFF. DNA of the CDR3: TGCAGTGCTAGAGTATCGAGGGGAAACACTGAAGCTTTCTTT.

The gene calls are TRBV12-3 or TRBV12-4 and TRBJ1-1; no clear D. The V end lost 7 bases, the J end lost 0 bases, and 12 bases lay between the germline ends. The CDR3 extends over 14 amino acids. CDR3 protein: CASKRQDLNTEAFF. For the CDR3, the DNA is TGTGCCAGCAAGCGTCAAGATCTGAACACTGAAGCTTTCTTT.

This clonotype came up many times. The V call is TRBV28, the J call TRBJ2-3; 11 nucleotides match TRBD2. The CDR3 extends over 15 amino acids. Germline CDR1 is MDHEN and CDR2 is SYDVKM. V lost 3 bases, J lost 5 bases, and 4 bases stayed unmatched. CDR3 region: CASSFLAGGRDTQYF. In nucleotides, the CDR3 is TGTGCCAGCAGTTTTCTAGCGGGAGGAAGAGATACGCAGTATTTT.

This clonotype occurred many times. This chain joins TRBV28 and TRBJ1-2; 7 bases are a match to TRBD1. The germline gives CDR1 MDHEN, CDR2 SYDVKM. The CDR3 totals 14 residues. J was trimmed by 4 bases and V by 8 bases; bases with no gene match: 10. CDR3 nucleotides: TGTGCCAGCGGCACGGGCAGGGGGATCTATGGCTACACCTTC. Translating it yields CASGTGRGIYGYTF.

In this sample, this clonotype turned up many times. The chain has TRBV5-1 and TRBJ2-7; D possibly corresponds to TRBD2 (6 bases). Germline CDR1 and CDR2: SGHRS and YFSETQ. The CDR3 has 14 amino acids. V dropped 0 bases and J dropped 3 bases, with 10 bases sitting between them. The CDR3: CASSLAAGSYEQYF. CDR3 DNA sequence: TGCGCCAGCAGCTTGGCGGCCGGGAGCTACGAGCAGTACTTC.

The table lists this clonotype with a few counts. V gene TRBV28 combines with J gene TRBJ2-7; no reliable D call. CDR1 and CDR2 (germline): MDHEN, SYDVKM. This CDR3 is 12 amino acids long. Trimming shortened V by 2 bases and J by 1 base, and 3 bases separated the two germline ends. CDR3 loop: CASSLKSYEQYF. The CDR3 coding sequence is TGTGCCAGCAGTTTAAAATCCTACGAGCAGTACTTC. Filled out from reference TRBV28 and TRBJ2-7, the complete variable domain reads DVKVTQSSRYLVKRTGEKVFLECVQDMDHENMFWYRQDPGLGLRLIYFSYDVKMKEKGDIPEGYSVSREKKERFSLILESASTNQTSMYLCASSLKSYEQYFGPGTRLTVT.

This clonotype has a handful of counts. The chain has TRBV6-1 and TRBJ2-1, with 8 nucleotides matching TRBD2. The junction had 9 bases not matched to a gene; V was cut back by 1 base and J by 4 bases. CDR1 is MNHNS, CDR2 SASEGT, per germline. The CDR3 has 17 amino acids. CDR3 nucleotide sequence: TGTGCCAGCAGTGAAGTGGGTAGCGGGATTCCATACAATGAGCAGTTCTTC. Translating gives CASSEVGSGIPYNEQFF.